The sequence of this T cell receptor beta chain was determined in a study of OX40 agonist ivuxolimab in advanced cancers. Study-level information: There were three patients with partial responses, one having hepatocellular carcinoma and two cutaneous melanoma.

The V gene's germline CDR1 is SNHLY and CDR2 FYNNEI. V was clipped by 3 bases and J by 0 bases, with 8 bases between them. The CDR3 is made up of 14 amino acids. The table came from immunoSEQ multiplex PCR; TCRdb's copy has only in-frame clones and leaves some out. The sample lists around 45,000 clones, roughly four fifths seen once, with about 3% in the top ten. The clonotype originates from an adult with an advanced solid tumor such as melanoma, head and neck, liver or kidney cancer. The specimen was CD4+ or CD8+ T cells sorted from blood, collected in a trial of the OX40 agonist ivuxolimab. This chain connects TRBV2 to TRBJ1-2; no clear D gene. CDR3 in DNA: TGTGCCAGCAGTGATAGGACTTCTAACTATGGCTACACCTTC. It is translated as CASSDRTSNYGYTF.